The present entry profiles one TCR beta chain with its context. No antigen is known for it. CDR1 and CDR2 from the germline V gene are SGHDT and YYEEEE. Trimming removed 0 bases at V and 2 bases at J, with 7 bases between. CDR3 length: 14 residues. The data are from a study of T cell responses to AZD1222 COVID-19 vaccine. Study-wide results and limits: None of the repertoires were sampled until the peak T cell response had passed. The donor cohort was predominantly white British with a female majority, and clonal diversity may have been underestimated. Reportedly, close to half of spike-specific TCRs are directed against unmutated variant regions. Spike-specific TCR breadth and depth went up after people got two AZD1222 doses.

Profiling relied on immunoSEQ multiplex PCR, and the TCRdb table lists in-frame clones only, not all of them. The data show 95,000 to 100,000 clones, roughly 87% seen once. Here the sequenced sample was peripheral blood, taken on day 0 of AZD1222 vaccination. The rearrangement uses TRBV5-6 and TRBJ2-3; D remains unclear. This receptor was obtained from an adult in good health. The CDR3 DNA reads TGTGCCAGCAGCTTGGCTTTAAACACAGATACGCAGTATTTT. Its protein product is CASSLALNTDTQYF.